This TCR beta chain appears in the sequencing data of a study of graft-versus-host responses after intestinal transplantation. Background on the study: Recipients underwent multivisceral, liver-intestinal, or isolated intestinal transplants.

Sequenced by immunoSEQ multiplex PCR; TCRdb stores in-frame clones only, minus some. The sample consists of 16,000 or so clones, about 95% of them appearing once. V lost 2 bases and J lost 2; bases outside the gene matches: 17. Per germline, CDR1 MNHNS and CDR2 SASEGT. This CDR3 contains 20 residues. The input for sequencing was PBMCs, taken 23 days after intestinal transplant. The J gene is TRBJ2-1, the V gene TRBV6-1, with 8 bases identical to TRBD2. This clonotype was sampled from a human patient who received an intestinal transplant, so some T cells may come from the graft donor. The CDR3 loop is CASSEIPNLRREGPYNEQFF. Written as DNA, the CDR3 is TGTGCCAGCAGTGAAATCCCTAACCTAAGACGGGAGGGCCCCTACAATGAGCAGTTCTTC.